The next 30 T cell receptor beta chains were all read from a single sample in a study of cytomegalovirus exposure and HLA in healthy donors (dated by TCRdb to about 2017). The library was prepared using the immunoSEQ multiplex PCR assay. The multiplex PCR relied on a mix of 60 forward primers for TCR Vbeta segments and 13 reverse primers for TCR Jbeta segments. TCRdb stores this immuneACCESS table with in-frame sequences only. Part of the clones is absent; in the studies checked, under half of the shortfall reflects unresolved V genes, and no reason is known for the rest. The sample contains around 170,000 clones, around 79% of them found a single time. Roughly 0.64% of the sample lies in the top ten. The sample taken for sequencing was PBMCs. All receptors derive from a woman between 40 and 50 years old in good health and CMV-seronegative.

The chain joins TRBV7-9 to TRBJ1-2, with D uncertain. CDR3 length equals 16 residues. V lost 3 bases to trimming and J lost 0 bases, with 14 bases between them. Germline lookup yields CDR1 SEHNR and CDR2 FQNEAQ (reference sequence). CDR3: CASSFLVSATNYGYTF. CDR3 nucleotide sequence: TGTGCCAGCAGCTTTCTAGTGTCAGCTACTAACTATGGCTACACCTTC.

Only one count was recorded for this clone. The CDR3: CASSHIRVVETQYF. The DNA for the CDR3 is TGCGCCAGCAGCCACATCAGGGTGGTAGAGACCCAGTACTTC. This sequence joins TRBV4-1 and TRBJ2-5, with a possible D match to TRBD1 (5 bases). The germline V gene has CDR1 MGHRA and CDR2 YSYEKL. The CDR3 runs to 14 residues. The ends were cut back, 3 bases at V and 4 bases at J, with 12 bases in the middle.

This clone was detected once. The CDR3 sequence: CAISGEDRGTQYF. CDR3 nucleotides: TGTGCCATCAGTGGCGAGGATAGGGGGACCCAGTACTTC. The V gene is TRBV10-3, the J gene TRBJ2-5, with a possible D match to TRBD1 (5 bases). V lost 4 bases and J 7 bases, leaving 13 bases between the germline ends. Germline loops: CDR1 ENHRY, CDR2 SYGVKD. There are 13 residues in the CDR3.

This chain connects TRBV5-1 to TRBJ1-2; 9 bases are shared with TRBD1. After removal of 5 bases from V and 7 bases from J, the junction contained 18 bases not matched to a gene. CDR1 is SGHRS, CDR2 YFSETQ, per germline. The CDR3 consists of 17 residues. The CDR3 DNA follows: TGCGCCAGCAGGAAACCCGGGACAGGGTCGGCGGGTGGTGGCTACACCTTC. Residues: CASRKPGTGSAGGGYTF.

V usage is TRBV30 and J usage is TRBJ1-2; TRBD1 matches at 7 bases. Germline V CDR1 and CDR2: GTSNPN, SVGIG (reference sequence). With V trimmed by 2 bases and J by 2 bases, 8 bases remained unmatched. The CDR3 extends over 15 amino acids. This CDR3 reads CAWSQSRQGNYGYTF. The DNA of the CDR3 is TGTGCCTGGAGTCAATCCCGACAGGGCAACTATGGCTACACCTTC.

This clone has a single count. V and J are TRBV18 and TRBJ2-1, with 8 bases identical to TRBD2. CDR1 is KGHSH and CDR2 is LQKENI in the germline V gene. This CDR3 is 16 amino acids long. V lost 4 bases to trimming and J lost 6 bases; unmatched junction nucleotides: 11. The CDR3 is CASSLSGSVGSNEQFF. The DNA of the CDR3 is TGTGCCAGCTCACTGAGCGGGAGCGTTGGGTCCAATGAGCAGTTCTTC.

The CDR3: CASSLTSVNNYEQYF. The CDR3 coding sequence is TGTGCCAGCAGCCTTACTAGCGTTAATAACTACGAGCAGTACTTC. The chain joins TRBV27 to TRBJ2-7; 7 nucleotides agree with TRBD2. The germline CDR1 and CDR2 sequences are MNHEY and SMNVEV (reference sequence). The CDR3 covers 15 residues. The ends lost 6 bases at V and 3 bases at J; junction bases unmatched: 11.

This chain uses TRBV7-9 with TRBJ2-3; TRBD2 agrees at 7 bases. The CDR3 loop spans 13 amino acids. With 10 bases clipped from V and 1 base from J, the junction kept 5 bases outside the gene matches. Germline V CDR1 and CDR2: SEHNR, FQNEAQ (reference sequence). CDR3 loop: CATPRGGTDTQYF. The CDR3 coding sequence is TGTGCCACCCCACGGGGGGGCACAGATACGCAGTATTTT.

J is TRBJ1-4 and V is TRBV18; D perhaps matches TRBD1 (5 bases). The germline gives CDR1 KGHSH, CDR2 LQKENI. The CDR3 has 15 residues. V lost 3 bases to trimming and J lost 5 bases, with 13 bases between them. The CDR3 loop is CASSPKQASNEKLFF. The CDR3 bases are TGTGCCAGCTCACCTAAACAGGCGTCGAATGAAAAACTGTTTTTT.

The chain links TRBV10-1 to TRBJ1-2; D uncertain. The germline V gene encodes CDR1 WNHNN and CDR2 SYGVQD (reference sequence). With 5 bases removed from V and 4 bases from J, the gap between germline ends came to 8 bases. The CDR3 consists of 12 residues. CDR3 sequence reads: CASSRGSYGYTF. In DNA, the CDR3 is TGCGCCAGCAGTCGGGGTTCCTATGGCTACACCTTC.

This chain connects TRBV7-9 to TRBJ2-2; D might be TRBD1 (6 bases). V was cut by 2 bases and J by 7 bases, with 11 bases left in between. This CDR3 has 14 residues. The germline V gene encodes CDR1 SEHNR and CDR2 FQNEAQ (reference sequence). The CDR3 DNA sequence: TGTGCCAGCAGCTTACCTCAGGGGAACGGGGAGCTGTTTTTT. Its translation: CASSLPQGNGELFF.

The rearrangement uses TRBV4-2 and TRBJ2-2; 8 positions match TRBD2. CDR1 LGHNA and CDR2 YNFKEQ come from the germline V gene. The trim removed 1 base at V and 4 bases at J, leaving 5 bases unmatched. This CDR3 has 16 residues. The CDR3 loop reads CASSQVAGGTTGELFF. CDR3 DNA sequence: TGTGCCAGCAGCCAAGTGGCGGGAGGTACCACCGGGGAGCTGTTTTTT.

The chain links TRBV28 to TRBJ1-1; D gene ambiguous. There are 12 residues in the CDR3. The V end lost 3 bases, the J end lost 5 bases, and 7 bases lay between the germline ends. Germline V gene data show CDR1 as MDHEN and CDR2 as SYDVKM. CDR3 loop: CASSFVRTEAFF. CDR3 nucleotide sequence: TGTGCCAGCAGTTTCGTGAGGACTGAAGCTTTCTTT.

The V call is TRBV9, the J call TRBJ2-3; D uncertain. V lost 3 bases and J lost 6, with 8 bases in between. Germline V gives CDR1 SGDLS, CDR2 YYNGEE. CDR3 length equals 12 residues. CDR3 region: CASSAIGDTQYF. Here the CDR3 DNA reads TGTGCCAGCAGCGCGATCGGGGATACGCAGTATTTT.

This clone was seen a single time. This chain joins TRBV2 and TRBJ2-7; 9 nucleotides match TRBD1. Germline lookup yields CDR1 SNHLY and CDR2 FYNNEI. CDR3 length: 15 residues. V trimming: 6 bases; J trimming: 0 bases; junction bases outside the gene matches: 6. Here the CDR3 DNA reads TGTGCCAGCAGGCCAGGGACAGGGAGCTCCTACGAGCAGTACTTC. It translates to CASRPGTGSSYEQYF.

This chain uses TRBV7-8 with TRBJ1-1; D uncertain. CDR1 and CDR2 from the germline V gene are SGHVS and FQNEAQ. With 4 bases removed from V and 4 bases from J, the gap between germline ends came to 13 bases. This CDR3 has 14 amino acids. CDR3 sequence reads: CASSSIDPGTEAFF. The DNA for the CDR3 is TGTGCCAGCAGCTCAATAGACCCGGGCACTGAAGCTTTCTTT.

The chain recombines TRBV28 with TRBJ2-6; TRBD2 agrees at 8 bases. V shed 2 bases, J shed 4 bases, and the junction held 10 bases outside the gene matches. Germline CDR1 MDHEN, CDR2 SYDVKM. There are 18 residues in the CDR3. The CDR3 sequence: CASSLLSGSSLGANVLTF. For the CDR3, the DNA is TGTGCCAGCAGTTTACTAAGCGGGAGCTCTTTGGGGGCCAACGTCCTGACTTTC.

J is TRBJ2-7 and V is TRBV30; 9 nucleotides align to TRBD1. V lost 3 bases and J lost 6; bases outside the gene matches: 6. This CDR3 is 13 amino acids long. The germline CDR1 and CDR2 sequences are GTSNPN and SVGIG (reference sequence). The chain's CDR3 is CAWSLGTGSEQYF. The CDR3 nucleotides are TGTGCCTGGAGCCTAGGGACAGGGAGCGAGCAGTACTTC.

The chain recombines TRBV19 with TRBJ1-5; D is unclear. Germline lookup yields CDR1 LNHDA and CDR2 SQIVND (reference sequence). This CDR3 contains 16 residues. V dropped 3 bases and J dropped 3 bases, with 15 bases sitting between them. This CDR3 reads CASSIVTGGSNQPQHF. In DNA, the CDR3 is TGTGCCAGTAGTATCGTTACGGGTGGTTCCAATCAGCCCCAGCATTTT.

The J gene is TRBJ2-7, the V gene TRBV6-1, with 7 bases lining up with TRBD2. With 5 bases clipped from V and 1 base from J, the junction kept 8 bases outside the gene matches. This CDR3 spans 15 amino acids. Per the germline V gene, CDR1 is MNHNS and CDR2 is SASEGT. CDR3 region: CASSPGGSFSYEQYF. The CDR3 bases are TGTGCCAGCAGTCCCGGGGGGAGTTTTTCCTACGAGCAGTACTTC.

V is TRBV7-9 and J is TRBJ1-6; 8 nucleotides align to TRBD1. This CDR3 contains 15 residues. Trimming took 1 base from V and 7 from J; bases not matched to a gene: 3. Germline V gene lookup returns CDR1 SEHNR and CDR2 FQNEAQ (reference sequence). CDR3 loop: CASSLGGQGNSPLHF. DNA for the CDR3: TGTGCCAGCAGCTTAGGTGGACAGGGAAATTCACCCCTCCACTTT.

The chain has TRBV5-1 and TRBJ2-7; TRBD1 matches 8 bases. This CDR3 is built from 16 residues. The V and J ends lost 4 bases and 8 bases, in that order; junction bases with no gene match: 17. Germline lookup yields CDR1 SGHRS and CDR2 YFSETQ. Here the CDR3 reads CASSPTRGPPTKQQYF. DNA for the CDR3: TGCGCCAGCAGCCCGACCAGGGGGCCCCCTACGAAGCAGCAGTACTTC. Together with reference TRBV5-1 and TRBJ2-7, the CDR3 gives the full variable domain: KAGVTQTPRYLIKTRGQQVTLSCSPISGHRSVSWYQQTPGQGLQFLFEYFSETQRNKGNFPGRFSGRQFSNSRSEMNVSTLELGDSALYLCASSPTRGPPTKQQYFGPGTRLTVT.

The genes are TRBV19 and TRBJ2-5, with D maybe TRBD2 (6 bases). V gave up 5 bases and J gave up 5 bases, with 21 bases separating them. The CDR3 has 16 residues. CDR1 is LNHDA and CDR2 is SQIVND in the germline V gene (reference sequence). CDR3 in amino acids: CASSPSGLLGGETQYF. The DNA for the CDR3 is TGTGCCAGTAGTCCTTCAGGGCTCCTTGGGGGGGAGACCCAGTACTTC.

This chain links TRBV7-2 with TRBJ2-7; possibly TRBD1 for D (6 bases). Trimming removed 2 bases from V and 3 bases from J, with 14 bases in between. The CDR3 has 15 amino acids. Germline V lookup: CDR1 SGHTA, CDR2 FQGNSA. The DNA of the CDR3 is TGTGCCAGCAGCTTATCGCCGGGACATGACTACGAGCAGTACTTC. As protein: CASSLSPGHDYEQYF.

The sample holds a few counts of this clone. The chain couples TRBV2 to TRBJ1-5, with a weak D call TRBD1 (5 bases). V lost 6 bases and J lost 3, with 15 bases in between. This CDR3 spans 15 amino acids. Per germline, CDR1 SNHLY and CDR2 FYNNEI. In nucleotides, the CDR3 is TGTGCCAGCAGCGTCGGGGGATTAGACAATCAGCCCCAGCATTTT. The encoded protein is CASSVGGLDNQPQHF.

This chain uses TRBV5-5 with TRBJ1-1; no definite D call. The CDR3 spans 14 residues. Trimming pared 1 base from V and 10 bases from J, leaving 17 bases between. In germline, CDR1 is SGHKS, CDR2 YYEKEE (reference sequence). Here the CDR3 reads CASSLPQPRSGAFF. The DNA for the CDR3 is TGTGCCAGCAGCTTGCCACAACCACGGAGCGGAGCTTTCTTT.

The chain is built from TRBV29-1 and TRBJ1-5; 9 bases match TRBD1. CDR3 size: 14 residues. Trimming cost V 5 bases and J 3 bases; bases outside gene matches: 5. Germline-derived CDR1 and CDR2 are SQVTM and ANQGSEA. CDR3 protein: CSVRGQGINQPQHF. Written as DNA, the CDR3 is TGCAGCGTTAGGGGACAGGGTATCAATCAGCCCCAGCATTTT.

This sequence joins TRBV20-1 and TRBJ1-5; 9 bases map to TRBD1. Trimming cost V 3 bases and J 16 bases; bases outside gene matches: 7. This CDR3 comprises 11 residues. Per germline, CDR1 DFQATT and CDR2 SNEGSKA (reference sequence). CDR3 protein: CSASWDRDQHF. CDR3 bases: TGCAGTGCTAGCTGGGACAGGGACCAACATTTT.

The chain combines TRBV6-1 with TRBJ2-4, with 9 bases lining up with TRBD2. V was pared by 10 bases and J by 5 bases, with 12 bases of the junction left unmatched. The CDR3 runs to 15 residues. Germline loops: CDR1 MNHNS, CDR2 SASEGT. In DNA, the CDR3 is TGTGCCACCCAAACCTTAGCGGGAGTTCAAAACATTCAGTACTTC. This encodes CATQTLAGVQNIQYF.

This clone was seen more than once but under ten times. J is TRBJ1-1 and V is TRBV5-1; a possible D gene is TRBD1 (5 bases). Trimming left V 0 bases short and J 1 base short, with 7 bases between. The CDR3 runs to 14 residues. Per germline, CDR1 SGHRS and CDR2 YFSETQ. The CDR3 loop reads CASSLGQTNTEAFF. In DNA form, the CDR3 reads TGCGCCAGCAGCTTGGGACAGACGAACACTGAAGCTTTCTTT.